This entry is about one T cell receptor (beta chain). The antigen it recognizes is unknown. No much larger clone is present one base from it, and per-base qualities are unavailable. These data belong to a study of CD8 T cells in Susac syndrome (dated by TCRdb to about 2019). Turning to the overall study: Repertoire sequencing was used to test whether CD8+ T cell activation and differentiation in Susac syndrome was antigen driven.

RNA was extracted with the RNeasy kit and about 0.5 to 1 ug was reverse transcribed using random hexamers. TCR beta CDR3 regions were amplified with the immunoSEQ multiplex PCR assay covering 54 Vbeta and 13 Jbeta segments. Bias from PCR amplification was corrected by using a synthetic template baseline for primer optimization and for computational correction. The study's own analysis went as follows. Reads were annotated to V, D and J genes according to IMGT and were analyzed with immunoSEQ Analyzer, with only productive sequences retained. Clonality was computed as one minus Shannon entropy normalized by log2 of the number of productive unique sequences. Public and private clones were assessed among the 100 most prevalent clones of each patient and control. A clone was defined as Susac-specific if it was absent from the healthy and MS cohorts, from over 1,000 published viral clones and from other ImmuneACCESS disease sequences. In-frame beta chains were kept once TCRdb had trimmed the public reads at Q25 with fastp and called clones with MiXCR. CDR3 protein sequences are deduplicated, and each keeps its most common genes and DNA. These V and J calls rely on TCRdb rather than the paper's analysis. This sample gives 150,000 or so distinct CDR3 sequences in total; 90% to 95% of them show up just once. The top ten hold around 0.15% of the sample.

General conclusions and limits of the study: The number of individuals in the TCR sequencing and HLA analysis was acknowledged as relatively small.

Peripheral blood CD8+ and CD4+ T cells from healthy donors, Susac syndrome patients and multiple sclerosis patients were profiled by high-throughput TCR beta sequencing. Healthy donors were age- and sex-matched controls. Bulk CD8+ and CD4+ T cells were purified magnetically by negative isolation, whereas CD8+ TEMRA cells were enriched by FACS. Blood was collected in EDTA tubes and processed within 24 hours, with PBMCs isolated through density gradient centrifugation. PBMCs intended for TCR sequencing were cryopreserved in liquid nitrogen and were subsequently thawed in a 37 degrees C water bath. A purity of at least 90% was achieved for sorted or isolated CD4+, CD8+ and CD8+ TEMRA cells. The CDR3 has 15 amino acids, counting the end cysteine and phenylalanine. Left in the record is the CDR3 DNA by itself, 45 bases read in frame from the first base. The germline V gene sets CDR1 to SNHLY and CDR2 to FYNNEI. The germline ends are 17 bases apart after V is trimmed by 5 bases and J by 4 bases.

The specimen was CD4+ T cells from PBMCs. The chain is encoded by TRBV2 joined to TRBJ1-1; no confident D gene assignment can be made. The TCR comes from a human donor in good health. CDR3 region: CASSSDRLPGTEAFF. The sequenced DNA is TGTGCCAGCAGTTCAGACCGACTGCCGGGCACTGAAGCTTTCTTT.